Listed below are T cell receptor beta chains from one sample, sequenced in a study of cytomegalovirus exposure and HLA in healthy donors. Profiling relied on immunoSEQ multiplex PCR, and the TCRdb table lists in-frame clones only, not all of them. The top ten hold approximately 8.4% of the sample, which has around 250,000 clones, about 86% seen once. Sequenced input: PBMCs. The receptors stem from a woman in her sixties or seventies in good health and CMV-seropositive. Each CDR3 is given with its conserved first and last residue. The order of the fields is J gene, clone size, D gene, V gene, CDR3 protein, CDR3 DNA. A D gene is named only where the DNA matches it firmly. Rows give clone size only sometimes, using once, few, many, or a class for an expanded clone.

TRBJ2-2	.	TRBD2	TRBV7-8	CASKIGEGFTGELFF	TGTGCCAGCAAAATTGGGGAGGGCTTCACCGGGGAGCTGTTTTTT
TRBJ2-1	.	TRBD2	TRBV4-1	CASSQVTSGRNNEQFF	TGCGCCAGCAGCCAAGTGACTAGCGGGAGAAACAATGAGCAGTTCTTC
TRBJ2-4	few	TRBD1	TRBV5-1	CASSFRQGGDIQYF	TGCGCCAGCAGCTTCAGACAGGGTGGGGACATTCAGTACTTC
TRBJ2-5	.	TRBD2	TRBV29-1	CSVPGGVGETQYF	TGCAGCGTCCCCGGGGGGGTTGGAGAGACCCAGTACTTC
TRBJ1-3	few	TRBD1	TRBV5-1	CASSLSTGAGNTIYF	TGCGCCAGCAGCTTATCAACAGGGGCTGGAAACACCATATATTTT
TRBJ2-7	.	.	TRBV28	CASSPPRSGEQYF	TGTGCCAGCAGTCCCCCGAGATCCGGGGAGCAGTACTTC
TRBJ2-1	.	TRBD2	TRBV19	CASSPYSGGVGNEQFF	TGTGCCAGTAGTCCTTATAGCGGGGGGGTTGGCAATGAGCAGTTCTTC
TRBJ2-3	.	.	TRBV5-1	CASSSGQYTDTQYF	TGCGCCAGCAGCTCGGGACAATACACAGATACGCAGTATTTT
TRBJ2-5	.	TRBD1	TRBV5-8	CASRLGGQLRGAQYF	TGTGCCAGCAGATTAGGGGGACAGCTAAGAGGGGCCCAGTACTTC
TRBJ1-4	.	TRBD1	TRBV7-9	CASSLGQGGEKLFF	TGTGCCAGCAGCTTGGGACAGGGTGGTGAAAAACTGTTTTTT
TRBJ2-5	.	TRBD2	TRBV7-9	CASSLLAGGPLKTQYF	TGTGCCAGCAGCTTGCTAGCGGGAGGGCCATTGAAGACCCAGTACTTC
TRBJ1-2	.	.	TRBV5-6	CASTILGDGYTF	TGTGCCAGCACCATCTTAGGGGATGGCTACACCTTC
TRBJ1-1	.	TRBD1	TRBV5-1	CASSLSRQGASEAFF	TGCGCCAGCAGCTTGTCTCGACAGGGGGCAAGTGAAGCTTTCTTT
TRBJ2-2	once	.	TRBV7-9	CASSLGAHTGELFF	TGTGCCAGCAGCTTAGGGGCACACACCGGGGAGCTGTTTTTT
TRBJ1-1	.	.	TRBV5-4	CASSLDPQWNTEAFF	TGTGCCAGCAGCTTGGATCCCCAGTGGAACACTGAAGCTTTCTTT
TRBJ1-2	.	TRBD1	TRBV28	CASRGQSGPNYGYTF	TGTGCCAGCAGGGGACAGTCGGGACCTAACTATGGCTACACCTTC
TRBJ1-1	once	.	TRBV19	CASSIDLGRNTEAFF	TGTGCCAGTAGTATAGATCTGGGGAGAAACACTGAAGCTTTCTTT
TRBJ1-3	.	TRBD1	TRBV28	CASLPPGQLNTIYF	TGTGCCAGCCTTCCACCGGGACAGCTAAACACCATATATTTT
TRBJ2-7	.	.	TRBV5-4	CASSLASYEQYF	TGTGCCAGCAGCTTGGCCTCCTACGAGCAGTACTTC
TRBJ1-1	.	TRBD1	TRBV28	CASSTRTGGWTEAFF	TGTGCCAGCAGTACTAGGACAGGGGGATGGACTGAAGCTTTCTTT
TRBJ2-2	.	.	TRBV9	CASTTGRGGGSGELFF	TGTGCCAGCACCACGGGTAGAGGAGGGGGCTCCGGGGAGCTGTTTTTT
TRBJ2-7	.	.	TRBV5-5	CASTRGGVGTYEQYF	TGTGCCAGCACCCGAGGGGGGGTTGGAACCTACGAGCAGTACTTC
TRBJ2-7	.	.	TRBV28	CASTQDDRTAYEQYF	TGTGCCAGCACGCAGGATGACAGGACCGCCTACGAGCAGTACTTC
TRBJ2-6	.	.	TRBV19	CASRGRGSGANVLTF	TGTGCCAGTAGAGGGAGGGGGTCTGGGGCCAACGTCCTGACTTTC
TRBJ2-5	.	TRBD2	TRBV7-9	CASSPGGLAGVETQYF	TGTGCCAGCAGCCCCGGGGGACTAGCGGGAGTTGAGACCCAGTACTTC
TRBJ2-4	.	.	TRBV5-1	CASSLSGRENIQYF	TGCGCCAGCAGCTTGTCGGGCAGGGAAAACATTCAGTACTTC
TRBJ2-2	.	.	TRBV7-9	CASSLLTGLERGELFF	TGTGCCAGCAGCCTACTTACAGGGCTCGAGAGGGGGGAGCTGTTTTTT
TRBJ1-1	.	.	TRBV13	CASSSYRENEAFF	TGTGCCAGCAGCTCCTACAGGGAGAACGAAGCTTTCTTT
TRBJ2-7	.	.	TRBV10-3	CASAGGAREQYF	TGTGCCAGCGCCGGAGGGGCCCGCGAGCAGTACTTC
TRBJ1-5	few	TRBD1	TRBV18	CASSSPGQGSNQPQHF	TGTGCCAGCTCAAGTCCAGGACAGGGGAGCAATCAGCCCCAGCATTTT
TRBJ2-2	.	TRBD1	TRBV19	CATLRRQGSTGELFF	TGTGCCACCCTACGGCGACAGGGCAGCACCGGGGAGCTGTTTTTT
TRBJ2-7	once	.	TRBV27	CASRRGMNYEQYF	TGTGCCAGCAGAAGGGGAATGAACTACGAGCAGTACTTC
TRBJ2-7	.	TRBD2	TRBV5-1	CASSLETSREQYF	TGCGCCAGCAGCTTGGAGACTAGCCGCGAGCAGTACTTC
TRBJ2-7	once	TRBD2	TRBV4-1	CASSPRTSGYEQYF	TGCGCCAGCAGCCCGAGGACTAGCGGTTACGAGCAGTACTTC
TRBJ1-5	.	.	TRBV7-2	CASSSHGGSNQPQHF	TGTGCCAGCAGCTCACATGGTGGCAGCAATCAGCCCCAGCATTTT
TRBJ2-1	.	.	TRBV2	CASSEIRGLNEQFF	TGTGCCAGCAGTGAGATCAGGGGTCTCAATGAGCAGTTCTTC
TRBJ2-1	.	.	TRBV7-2	CASSLARRDEQFF	TGTGCCAGCAGCTTAGCGCGGAGGGATGAGCAGTTCTTC
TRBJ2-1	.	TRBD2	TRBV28	CASTASGKGQFF	TGTGCCAGCACCGCTAGCGGGAAAGGGCAGTTCTTC
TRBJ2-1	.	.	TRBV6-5	CAAGPPNEQFF	TGTGCCGCTGGGCCGCCTAATGAGCAGTTCTTC
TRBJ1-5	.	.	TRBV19	CAGSPRGAYQPQHF	TGTGCCGGAAGTCCCCGGGGGGCGTATCAGCCCCAGCATTTT
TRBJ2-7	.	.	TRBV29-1	CSVAGRYSYEQYF	TGCAGCGTTGCTGGGAGGTACTCCTACGAGCAGTACTTC
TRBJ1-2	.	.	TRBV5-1	CASSPDSDVGYTF	TGCGCCAGCAGCCCGGACAGTGACGTTGGCTACACCTTC
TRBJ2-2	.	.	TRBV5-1	CASTPRGTGELFF	TGCGCTAGCACGCCCCGGGGCACCGGGGAGCTGTTTTTT
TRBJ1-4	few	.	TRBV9	CASSKLPGLEKLFF	TGTGCCAGCAGTAAGCTACCGGGTCTTGAAAAACTGTTTTTT
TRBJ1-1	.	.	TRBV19	CASSIPNIEAFF	TGTGCCAGTAGTATCCCTAATATTGAAGCTTTCTTT
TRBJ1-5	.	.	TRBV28	CASSLPTQPQHF	TGTGCCAGCAGTCTACCTACTCAGCCCCAGCATTTT
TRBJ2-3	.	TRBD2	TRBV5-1	CASSQAGTTDTQYF	TGCGCCAGCAGCCAAGCGGGGACCACAGATACGCAGTATTTT
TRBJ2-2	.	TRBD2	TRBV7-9	CASSRTSGTAGELFF	TGTGCCAGCAGCCGGACTAGCGGGACCGCCGGGGAGCTGTTTTTT
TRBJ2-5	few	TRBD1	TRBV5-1	CASSLGDRARGEQYF	TGCGCCAGCAGCTTGGGGGACAGGGCCAGGGGAGAGCAGTACTTC
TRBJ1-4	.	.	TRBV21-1	CASSPRTGKDATNEKLFF	TGTGCCAGCAGCCCAAGGACAGGGAAAGACGCAACTAATGAAAAACTGTTTTTT
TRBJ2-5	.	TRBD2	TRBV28	CASSWTGGNQETQYF	TGTGCCAGCAGTTGGACGGGGGGGAACCAAGAGACCCAGTACTTC
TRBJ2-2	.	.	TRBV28	CATLRSLNTGELFF	TGTGCCACCCTTAGGAGCCTTAACACCGGGGAGCTGTTTTTT
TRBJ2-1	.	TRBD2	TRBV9	CASSPAGGSYNEQFF	TGTGCCAGCAGCCCAGCGGGGGGCTCCTACAATGAGCAGTTCTTC
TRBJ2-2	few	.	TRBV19	CASSIYRHNTGELFF	TGTGCCAGTAGTATATACAGGCACAACACCGGGGAGCTGTTTTTT
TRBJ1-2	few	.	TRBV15	CATSRGGPYGYTF	TGTGCCACCAGCAGGGGCGGGCCTTATGGCTACACCTTC
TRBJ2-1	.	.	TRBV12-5	CAGGLINGALSYNEQFF	TGTGCTGGTGGTTTGATAAACGGAGCCCTCTCCTACAATGAGCAGTTCTTC
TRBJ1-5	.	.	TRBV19	CASSIDGRTQPQHF	TGTGCCAGTAGTATAGATGGGAGGACTCAGCCCCAGCATTTT
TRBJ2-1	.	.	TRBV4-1	CASSQGAGNYNEQFF	TGCGCCAGCAGCCAAGGGGCGGGAAACTACAATGAGCAGTTCTTC
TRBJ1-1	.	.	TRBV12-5	CASGLVPSVEAFF	TGTGCTAGTGGTTTGGTACCGTCAGTTGAAGCTTTCTTT